These T cell receptor beta chains were read from a single sample in a study of metastatic and nonmetastatic thyroid tumors. TCRdb reanalyzed the PCR reads with MiXCR. The sample holds tens of thousands of clones, more than 13% seen once. Sample: blood. Every receptor here comes from a female donor with papillary thyroid cancer or a benign thyroid nodule (not recorded which). Some clones in this sample may be carry-over from other donors' samples. CDR3s include the opening cysteine and the closing phenylalanine or tryptophan. A D gene is named only where the DNA matches it firmly. Some rows have no size entry. The others give once, few or many, or a class for an expanded clone.

>TRBJ2-2|TRBV2|many|NA
CASEGYTGELFF
TGTGCCAGCGAGGGCTACACCGGGGAGCTGTTTTTT
>TRBJ1-4|TRBV27|many|NA
CASSRPGTNEKLFF
TGTGCCAGCTCCCGGCCGGGAACTAATGAAAAACTGTTTTTT
>TRBJ2-7|TRBV20-1|many|NA
CSARQDYEQYF
TGCAGTGCTAGACAGGACTACGAGCAGTACTTC
>TRBJ2-1|TRBV27|NA|TRBD2
CASRPLREGGWSEQLF
TGTGCCAGCAGACCCCTCCGGGAGGGGGGCTGGAGTGAGCAGCTCTTC
>TRBJ1-4|TRBV6-1|few|NA
CASSQATREKLLF
TGTGCCAGCAGTCAGGCTACCCGTGAAAAACTGTTGTTT
>TRBJ2-2|TRBV7-7|many|TRBD1
CASSSQTGLNTGELFF
TGTGCTAGCAGCTCCCAGACAGGGCTGAACACCGGGGAGCTGTTTTTT
>TRBJ2-7|TRBV15|many|TRBD2
CATSSVAGTSGRIYEQYF
TGTGCCACCAGCAGTGTGGCCGGGACTAGCGGACGGATCTACGAGCAGTACTTC
>TRBJ2-3|TRBV18|many|NA
CASSRRNTDTRYF
TGTGCCAGCTCACGAAGGAACACAGATACGCGGTATTTT
>TRBJ2-7|TRBV18|once|NA
CASSPLGLVYEQYF
TGTGCCAGCTCACCACTTGGGCTGGTCTACGAGCAGTACTTC
>TRBJ1-4|TRBV4-2|NA|NA
CSSSQDLRGSREKLFF
TGTTCCAGCAGCCAAGATCTTCGGGGATCTCGGGAAAAACTGTTTTTT
>TRBJ2-1|TRBV15|many|TRBD2
CATSRDLPGGSYNEQFF
TGTGCCACCAGCAGAGACCTTCCGGGGGGGTCTTACAATGAGCAGTTCTTC
>TRBJ1-1|TRBV6-1|many|TRBD1
CASRPGQPRGTEAFF
TGTGCCAGCAGACCGGGACAGCCCCGAGGGACTGAAGCTTTCTTT
>TRBJ2-1|TRBV19|many|NA
CASSIERGVYNEQFF
TGTGCCAGTAGTATAGAGAGAGGGGTCTACAATGAGCAGTTCTTC
>TRBJ2-7|TRBV15|NA|TRBD1
CATSRDRFGVGQAGYEQYF
TGTGCCACCAGCAGAGATCGGTTTGGCGTGGGACAGGCTGGGTACGAGCAGTACTTC
>TRBJ1-5|TRBV6-6|few|NA
CASSRTSPSLNSNQPQHF
TGTGCCAGCAGTCGGACAAGTCCATCCCTTAATAGCAATCAGCCCCAGCATTTT
>TRBJ2-4|TRBV12-3/TRBV12-4|many|TRBD2
CASSLLSGGVQNIQYF
TGTGCCAGCAGTTTACTAAGCGGGGGGGTTCAAAACATTCAGTACTTC
>TRBJ2-2|TRBV18|many|NA
CASSVGLNTGELFF
TGTGCCAGCTCAGTGGGACTGAACACCGGGGAGCTGTTTTTT
>TRBJ2-6|TRBV7-3|many|TRBD1
CASSPTGGGEAGANVLTF
TGTGCCAGCAGCCCTACAGGGGGCGGCGAAGCTGGGGCCAACGTCCTGACTTTC
>TRBJ2-1|TRBV10-3|few|NA
CAISESGQEQFF
TGTGCCATCAGTGAGTCAGGCCAGGAGCAGTTCTTC
>TRBJ2-7|TRBV12-3/TRBV12-4|many|NA
CASSLQGPPYEQYF
TGTGCCAGCAGTTTACAGGGCCCCCCCTACGAGCAGTACTTC
>TRBJ2-3|TRBV6-1|few|TRBD2
CASSEGLAAGKHYF
TGTGCCAGCAGTGAAGGACTAGCGGCGGGGAAGCACTATTTT
>TRBJ2-2|TRBV6-1|many|NA
CASRTGNTGELFF
TGTGCCAGCAGAACAGGGAACACCGGGGAGCTGTTTTTT
>TRBJ1-5|TRBV6-1|many|NA
CASAEHRRDGNQPQHF
TGTGCCAGCGCAGAACACCGAAGGGATGGCAATCAGCCCCAGCATTTT
>TRBJ1-2|TRBV11-2|many|NA
CASSLAHRNYGYTF
TGTGCCAGCAGCTTAGCCCACAGAAACTATGGCTACACCTTC
>TRBJ1-4|TRBV7-8|many|NA
CASSLGNSRGEKLFF
TGTGCCAGCAGCTTAGGGAACTCGCGGGGTGAAAAACTGTTTTTT
>TRBJ2-7|TRBV5-6|many|TRBD1
CASSSTRTGRIYEQYF
TGTGCCAGCAGCTCAACTCGGACAGGGAGGATCTACGAGCAGTACTTC
>TRBJ1-2|TRBV30|few|NA
CAWSVGTVGPGSYGYTF
TGTGCCTGGAGTGTGGGGACGGTAGGGCCTGGGAGCTATGGCTACACCTTC
>TRBJ2-2|TRBV7-6|NA|NA
CASSFGPPWELFF
TGTGCCAGCAGCTTTGGTCCGCCCTGGGAGCTGTTTTTT
>TRBJ2-3|TRBV5-6|many|NA
CASSLNGLRDTQYF
TGTGCCAGCAGCCTCAATGGACTTAGAGATACGCAGTATTTT
>TRBJ2-1|TRBV11-1|many|NA
CASSFGRNNEQFF
TGTGCCAGCAGCTTCGGCAGAAACAATGAGCAGTTCTTC
>TRBJ1-3|TRBV6-2/TRBV6-3|NA|NA
CASSYSGISVNTIYF
TGTGCCAGCAGTTACTCAGGTATATCTGTAAACACCATATATTTT
>TRBJ2-1|TRBV28|many|NA
CASSSGTRVYNEQFF
TGTGCCAGCAGTTCCGGGACAAGGGTCTACAATGAGCAGTTCTTC
>TRBJ1-5|TRBV6-6|few|NA
CASSYRCNQPHHF
TGTGCCAGCAGTTACAGGTGCAATCAGCCCCATCATTTT
>TRBJ2-4|TRBV4-2|NA|NA
CASSQDPRFIAKNIQYF
TGTGCCAGCAGCCAAGACCCCAGATTTATAGCCAAAAACATTCAGTACTTT
>TRBJ2-7|TRBV10-2|many|TRBD2
CASSEAGARGEQYF
TGCGCCAGCAGTGAAGCGGGGGCGCGGGGCGAGCAGTACTTC
>TRBJ1-1|TRBV19|many|TRBD1
CASSPRQGGTEAFF
TGTGCCAGTAGTCCCCGACAGGGTGGAACTGAAGCTTTCTTT
>TRBJ1-1|TRBV3-1|many|NA
CASSQVESNEAFF
TGTGCCAGCAGCCAAGTCGAATCGAATGAAGCTTTCTTT